This T cell receptor beta chain was obtained from a study of cytomegalovirus exposure and HLA in healthy donors. Study overall: HLA-typed donors contributed some 85 million unique TCRs, which were held in an early data release. Whole-study results and caveats: Among TCR beta chains, those listed as cytomegalovirus-associated numbered around 160. A missense variant in DCLRE1C was later tied to TCR beta V- and J-gene trimming.

Donors were nominally healthy when sampled, though unrecorded immune exposures were likely. In regard to this clone: Its cognate antigen is unknown.

The CDR3 totals 13 residues. The V gene's germline CDR1 is SGHRS and CDR2 YFSETQ. With 60 Vbeta and 13 Jbeta primers, the PCR was carried out. The assay was immunoSEQ multiplex PCR, and TCRdb's table has in-frame clones only and misses some. The profile shows about 140,000 clones, over 80% of them singletons. This chain uses TRBV5-1 with TRBJ2-5; the D is unclear. The assigned J gene may be wrong: the sequence end matches TRBJ2-7 better. The material sequenced was PBMCs. This sequence was found in a female donor in good health and CMV-seronegative. The CDR3 region is CASSLHRDYEQYF. The CDR3 DNA sequence: TGCGCCAGCAGCTTGCACAGAGACTACGAGCAGTACTTC.